Each of the 5 T cell receptor beta chains below was sequenced from the same sample in a study of neurological immune-mediated disorders. TCRdb reprocessed the 5' RACE reads via MiXCR and lists one record per CDR3 protein. The table has about 59,000 distinct CDR3 sequences, under 30% seen once. Described time point: technical triplicate 2. The sequencing sample was made of PBMCs. These receptor sequences come from a man in his sixties with HTLV-1-associated myelopathy (HAM/TSP).

This clonotype was counted ten times or more. This chain joins TRBV4-1 and TRBJ1-5; the match to TRBD1 covers 7 bases. The length of the CDR3 is 13 residues. The germline V gene has CDR1 MGHRA and CDR2 YSYEKL. Losses at the gene ends were 2 bases for V and 6 bases for J; bases not matched to a gene: 1. CDR3 sequence: CASSQTGVQPQHF. The CDR3 DNA reads TGCGCCAGCAGCCAAACAGGGGTTCAGCCCCAGCATTTT.

The rearrangement joins TRBV29-1 to TRBJ2-1; TRBD1 matches 11 bases. Germline lookup yields CDR1 SQVTM and CDR2 ANQGSEA. With V trimmed by 8 bases and J by 7 bases, 10 bases remained unmatched. The length of the CDR3 is 14 residues. CDR3 DNA sequence: TGCAGCATCGCTGGGACAGGGGGAACGAATGAGCAGTTCTTC. Its protein is CSIAGTGGTNEQFF.

This clonotype was recorded only once. This sequence joins TRBV9 and TRBJ2-1, with TRBD2 as a possible D gene (5 bases). The V end lost 0 bases, the J end lost 0 bases, and 10 bases lay between the germline ends. Per the germline V gene, CDR1 is SGDLS and CDR2 is YYNGEE. The CDR3 consists of 16 residues. The CDR3 coding sequence is TGTGCCAGCAGCGTAGGGGTGGGGAGCTCCTACAATGAGCAGTTCTTC. Protein product: CASSVGVGSSYNEQFF.

This clonotype has ten or more counts. The chain is built from TRBV27 and TRBJ1-1, with TRBD1 matching 10 bases. From germline, CDR1 is MNHEY and CDR2 SMNVEV (reference sequence). The J segment lost 11 bases and the V segment lost 5 bases, leaving 11 bases of the junction unmatched. The CDR3 totals 14 residues. The CDR3 DNA reads as TGTGCCAGCAGTCCGGGACAGGGGAGGCTAAAGGCTTTCTTT. Translation gives CASSPGQGRLKAFF.

The sample holds many counts of this clonotype. The rearrangement joins TRBV7-8 to TRBJ2-3; D is uncertain. The V end lost 7 bases, the J end lost 2 bases, and 10 bases lay between the germline ends. Germline V gene data show CDR1 as SGHVS and CDR2 as FQNEAQ. This CDR3 has 13 residues. CDR3: CASTKTPTDTQYF. The CDR3 coding sequence is TGTGCCAGCACCAAAACCCCCACAGATACGCAGTATTTT.